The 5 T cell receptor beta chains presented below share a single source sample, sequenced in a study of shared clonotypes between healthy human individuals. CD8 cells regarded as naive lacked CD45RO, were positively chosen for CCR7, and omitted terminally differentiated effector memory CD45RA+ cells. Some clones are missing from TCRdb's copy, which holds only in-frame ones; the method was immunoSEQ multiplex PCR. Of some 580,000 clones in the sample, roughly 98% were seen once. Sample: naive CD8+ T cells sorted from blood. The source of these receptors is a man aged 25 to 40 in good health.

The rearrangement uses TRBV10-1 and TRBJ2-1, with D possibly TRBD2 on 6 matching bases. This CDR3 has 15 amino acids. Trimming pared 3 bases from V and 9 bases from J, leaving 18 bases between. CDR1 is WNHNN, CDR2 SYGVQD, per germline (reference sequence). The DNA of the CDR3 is TGCGCCAGCAGTGATAATTTCGGGGCTAGCGCTGAGCAGTTCTTC. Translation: CASSDNFGASAEQFF.

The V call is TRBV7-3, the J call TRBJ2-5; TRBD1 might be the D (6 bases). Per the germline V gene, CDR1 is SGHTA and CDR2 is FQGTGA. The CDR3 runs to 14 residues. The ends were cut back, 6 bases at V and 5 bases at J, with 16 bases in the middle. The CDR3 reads CASSQTGTQETQYF. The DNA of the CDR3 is TGTGCCAGCAGTCAAACCGGGACACAGGAGACCCAGTACTTC. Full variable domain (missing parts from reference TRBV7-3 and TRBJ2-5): GAGVSQTPSNKVTEKGKYVELRCDPISGHTALYWYRQSLGQGPEFLIYFQGTGAADDSGLPNDRFFAVRPEGSVSTLKIQRTERGDSAVYLCASSQTGTQETQYFGPGTRLLVL.

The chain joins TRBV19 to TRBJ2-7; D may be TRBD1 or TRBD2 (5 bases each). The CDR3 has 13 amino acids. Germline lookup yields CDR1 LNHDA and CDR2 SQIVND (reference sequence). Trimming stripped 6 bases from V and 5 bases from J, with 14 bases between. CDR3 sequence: CASRDGGTHEQYF. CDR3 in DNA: TGTGCCAGTAGAGATGGGGGTACCCACGAGCAGTACTTC.

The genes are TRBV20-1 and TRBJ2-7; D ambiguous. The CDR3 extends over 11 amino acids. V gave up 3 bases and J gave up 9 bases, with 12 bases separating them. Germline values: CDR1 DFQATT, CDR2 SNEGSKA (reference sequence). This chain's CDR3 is CSARRSRSQYF. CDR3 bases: TGCAGTGCTAGGAGGAGTCGGTCGCAGTACTTC.

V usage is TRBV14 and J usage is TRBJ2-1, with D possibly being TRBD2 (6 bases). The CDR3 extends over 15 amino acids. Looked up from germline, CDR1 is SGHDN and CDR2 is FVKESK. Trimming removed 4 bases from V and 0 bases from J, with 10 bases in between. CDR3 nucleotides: TGTGCCAGCAGCCCGACTAGGAGCTCCTACAATGAGCAGTTCTTC. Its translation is CASSPTRSSYNEQFF. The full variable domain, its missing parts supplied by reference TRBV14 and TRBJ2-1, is EAGVTQFPSHSVIEKGQTVTLRCDPISGHDNLYWYRRVMGKEIKFLLHFVKESKQDESGMPNNRFLAERTGGTYSTLKVQPAELEDSGVYFCASSPTRSSYNEQFFGPGTRLTVL.